The present entry profiles one T cell receptor (beta chain) with its context. The sample belongs to a study of blood T cell repertoires in COVID-19. Study at large: Whether acute or convalescent, the COVID-19 samples came from the United States, Italy and Spain. PBMCs, B-cell-depleted T cells, or T cells provided the cDNA or gDNA that made up the material.

Methods used by the authors: Estimates of nucleated cell counts were drawn from the amplification of reference gene primers. Clones were read by immunoSEQ multiplex PCR, and TCRdb kept only the in-frame ones, dropping some. V, J and clone size are those of that table, while D and trimming were read from the DNA. This sample carries over 600,000 clones, around 90% of them seen once, and the ten largest clones take over 0.2%. The germline gives CDR1 MNHNS, CDR2 SASEGT. The CDR3 is 15 residues long. Between the trimmed V and J ends, which lost 3 bases and 4 bases, there was a span of 15 bases. The sample consisted of peripheral blood. The receptor comes from a woman younger than 30 with acute or convalescent COVID-19. The V and J genes are TRBV6-1 and TRBJ1-2; D not certain. The CDR3 DNA reads as TGTGCCAGCAGTGACCCGGGGTCCCGCGTCTATGGCTACACCTTC. Residues: CASSDPGSRVYGYTF.